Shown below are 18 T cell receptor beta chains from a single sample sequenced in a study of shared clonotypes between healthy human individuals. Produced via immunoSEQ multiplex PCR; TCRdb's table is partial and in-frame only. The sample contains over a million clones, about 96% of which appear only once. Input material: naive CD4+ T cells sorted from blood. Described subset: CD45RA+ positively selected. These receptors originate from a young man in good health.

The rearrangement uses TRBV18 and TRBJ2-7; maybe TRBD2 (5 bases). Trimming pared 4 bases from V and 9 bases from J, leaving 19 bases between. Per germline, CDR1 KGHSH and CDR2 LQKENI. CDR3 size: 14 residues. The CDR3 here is CASSLSGETFGQYF. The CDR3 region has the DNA TGTGCCAGCTCACTCTCCGGGGAGACTTTCGGGCAGTACTTC.

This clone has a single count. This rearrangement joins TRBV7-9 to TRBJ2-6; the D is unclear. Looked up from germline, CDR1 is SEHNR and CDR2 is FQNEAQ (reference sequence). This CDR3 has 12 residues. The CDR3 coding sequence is TGTGCTTCGGCCTCTGGGGCCAACGTCCTGACTTTC. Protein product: CASASGANVLTF.

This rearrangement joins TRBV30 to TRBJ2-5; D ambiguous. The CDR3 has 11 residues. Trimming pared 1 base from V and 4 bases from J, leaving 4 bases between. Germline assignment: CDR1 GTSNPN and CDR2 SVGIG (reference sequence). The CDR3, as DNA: TGTGCCTGGAGTGCCGCAGAGACCCAGTACTTC. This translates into CAWSAAETQYF.

Here the CDR3 reads CASSGTSGNQETQYF. The CDR3 DNA reads as TGTGCCAGCAGCGGGACTAGCGGAAATCAAGAGACCCAGTACTTC. The chain couples TRBV5-4 to TRBJ2-5, with 11 bases aligning to TRBD2. Losses at the gene ends were 4 bases for V and 2 bases for J; bases not matched to a gene: 4. Germline V gives CDR1 SGHNT, CDR2 YYREEE (reference sequence). CDR3 length equals 15 residues.

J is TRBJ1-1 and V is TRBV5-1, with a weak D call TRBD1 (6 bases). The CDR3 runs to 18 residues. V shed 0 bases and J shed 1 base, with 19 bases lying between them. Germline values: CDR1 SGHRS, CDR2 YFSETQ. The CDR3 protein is CASSLGAAGALGNTEAFF. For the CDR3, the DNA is TGCGCCAGCAGCTTGGGAGCTGCGGGGGCGCTTGGGAACACTGAAGCTTTCTTT. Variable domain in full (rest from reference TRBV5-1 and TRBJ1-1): KAGVTQTPRYLIKTRGQQVTLSCSPISGHRSVSWYQQTPGQGLQFLFEYFSETQRNKGNFPGRFSGRQFSNSRSEMNVSTLELGDSALYLCASSLGAAGALGNTEAFFGQGTRLTVV.

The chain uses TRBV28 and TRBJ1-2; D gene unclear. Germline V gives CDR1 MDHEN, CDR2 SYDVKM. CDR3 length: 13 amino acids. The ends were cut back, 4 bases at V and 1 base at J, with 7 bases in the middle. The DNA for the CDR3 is TGTGCCAGCAGTTACGGTCTTAACTATGGCTACACCTTC. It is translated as CASSYGLNYGYTF.

The CDR3 DNA is TGTGCCAGCAGCTTAGGAGCGGGAGAGCGATACGAGCAGTACTTC. It yields the protein CASSLGAGERYEQYF. The chain has TRBV11-3 and TRBJ2-7, with 8 bases identical to TRBD2. Germline V gene sequence: CDR1 SGHNT, CDR2 YENEEA. The CDR3 spans 15 residues. J lost 4 bases, V lost 1 base, and 6 bases had no gene match.

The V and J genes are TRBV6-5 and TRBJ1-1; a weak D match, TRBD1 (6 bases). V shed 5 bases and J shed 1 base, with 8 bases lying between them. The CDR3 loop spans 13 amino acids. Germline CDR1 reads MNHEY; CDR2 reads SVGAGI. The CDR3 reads CASSTRGNTEAFF. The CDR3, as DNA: TGTGCCAGCAGTACCAGGGGGAACACTGAAGCTTTCTTT.

The CDR3 spells CASSLGGSDSTDTQYF. The CDR3 coding sequence is TGTGCCAGCAGCTTGGGCGGGAGTGATAGCACAGATACGCAGTATTTT. The chain couples TRBV5-4 to TRBJ2-3; 7 bases fit TRBD2. Trimming at V came to 0 bases and at J to 0 bases, leaving 4 bases not matched to a gene. The CDR3 length is 16 residues. The germline CDR1 and CDR2 sequences are SGHNT and YYREEE (reference sequence).

The CDR3 nucleotides are TGTGCCAGCAGCTTGTCGGTGCTAGCGTCGGCCTACAATGAGCAGTTCTTC. It yields the protein CASSLSVLASAYNEQFF. The gene calls are TRBV5-8 and TRBJ2-1; the D gene is possibly TRBD2 (6 bases). Deletions cut 1 base from V and 2 bases from J, with 16 bases between. This CDR3 has 17 residues. CDR1 and CDR2 from the germline V gene are SGHTS and YDEGEE.

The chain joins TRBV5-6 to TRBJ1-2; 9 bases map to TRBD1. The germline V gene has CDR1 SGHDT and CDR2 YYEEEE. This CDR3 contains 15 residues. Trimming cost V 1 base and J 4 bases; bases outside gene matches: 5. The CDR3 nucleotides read TGTGCCAGCAGCTTGACAGGGACAGGGACCTATGGCTACACCTTC. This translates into CASSLTGTGTYGYTF.

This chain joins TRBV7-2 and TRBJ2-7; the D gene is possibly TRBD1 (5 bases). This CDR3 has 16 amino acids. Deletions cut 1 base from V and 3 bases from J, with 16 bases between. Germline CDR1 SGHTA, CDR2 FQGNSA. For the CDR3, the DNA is TGTGCCAGCAGCTTAGTGGGTAGGGGCGATCTCTACGAGCAGTACTTC. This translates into CASSLVGRGDLYEQYF.

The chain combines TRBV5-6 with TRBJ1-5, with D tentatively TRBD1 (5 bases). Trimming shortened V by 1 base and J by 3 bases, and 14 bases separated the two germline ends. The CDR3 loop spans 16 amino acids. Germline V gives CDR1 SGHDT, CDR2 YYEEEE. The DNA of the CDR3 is TGTGCCAGCAGCTTGCGGGGTCGGGACCACAATCAGCCCCAGCATTTT. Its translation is CASSLRGRDHNQPQHF.

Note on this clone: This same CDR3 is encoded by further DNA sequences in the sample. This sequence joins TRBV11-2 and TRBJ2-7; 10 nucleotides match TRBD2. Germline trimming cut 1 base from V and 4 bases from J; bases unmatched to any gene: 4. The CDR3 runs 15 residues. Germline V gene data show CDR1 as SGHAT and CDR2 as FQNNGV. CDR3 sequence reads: CASSLASGRAYEQYF. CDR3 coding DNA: TGTGCCAGCAGCTTAGCGAGCGGGAGGGCGTACGAGCAGTACTTC.

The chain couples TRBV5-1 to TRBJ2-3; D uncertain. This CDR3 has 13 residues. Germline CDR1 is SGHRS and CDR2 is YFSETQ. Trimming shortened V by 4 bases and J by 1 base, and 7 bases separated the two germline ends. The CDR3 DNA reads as TGCGCCAGCAGCGTTAGAGGCACAGATACGCAGTATTTT. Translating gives CASSVRGTDTQYF.

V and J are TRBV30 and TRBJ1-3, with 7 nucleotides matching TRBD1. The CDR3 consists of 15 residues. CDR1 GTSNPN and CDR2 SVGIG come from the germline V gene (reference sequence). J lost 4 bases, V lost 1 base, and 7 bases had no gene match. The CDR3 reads CAWSELGGRGNTIYF. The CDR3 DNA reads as TGTGCCTGGAGTGAGCTAGGGGGCAGGGGAAACACCATATATTTT.

CDR3 region: CASSVAVFSYNEQFF. CDR3 coding DNA: TGTGCCAGCAGCGTAGCGGTCTTCTCCTACAATGAGCAGTTCTTC. The V gene is TRBV9, the J gene TRBJ2-1; D is uncertain. V gave up 0 bases and J gave up 0 bases, with 7 bases separating them. The germline V gene has CDR1 SGDLS and CDR2 YYNGEE. There are 15 residues in the CDR3. The full variable domain, in which reference TRBV9 and TRBJ2-1 provide the parts outside the CDR3, is DSGVTQTPKHLITATGQRVTLRCSPRSGDLSVYWYQQSLDQGLQFLIQYYNGEERAKGNILERFSAQQFPDLHSELNLSSLELGDSALYFCASSVAVFSYNEQFFGPGTRLTVL.

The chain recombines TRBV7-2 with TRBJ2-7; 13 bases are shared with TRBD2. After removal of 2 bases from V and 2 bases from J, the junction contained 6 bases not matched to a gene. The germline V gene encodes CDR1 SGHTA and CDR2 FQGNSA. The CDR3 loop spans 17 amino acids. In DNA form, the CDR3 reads TGTGCCAGCAGCTTATATGGACTAGCGGGAGAAACCTACGAGCAGTACTTC. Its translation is CASSLYGLAGETYEQYF.